This TCR beta chain came from a study of blood T cells in healthy people across ages. Study results and caveats: Unsorted PBMC material precluded a definitive naive versus antigen-experienced comparison. Unknown donor CMV status possibly confounded expanded clonotype changes.

A second PCR, run for about 7 to 11 cycles, used a sample-barcoded 5' primer plus a J-beta primer mix. With 12 random nucleotides, a template-switch adaptor tagged each individual cDNA molecule. Each CDR3 protein is one row after TCRdb ran MiXCR on the 5' RACE reads. The repertoire holds about 1.4 million distinct CDR3 sequences, around 59% seen once, with 6.5% to 8.5% in the top ten. Germline V gives CDR1 DFQATT, CDR2 SNEGSKA (reference sequence). This CDR3 region has 14 residues. The junction had 10 bases not matched to a gene; V was cut back by 5 bases and J by 3 bases. Points on this clonotype: Its matching antigen is unknown.

The chain recombines TRBV20-1 with TRBJ2-7; 7 positions agree with TRBD1. This clonotype originated in a man in his late teens or twenties in good health. The specimen was blood. In nucleotides, the CDR3 is TGCAGTGCTGCGACCGGGACAGATTACTACGAGCAGTACTTC. Its translation: CSAATGTDYYEQYF.